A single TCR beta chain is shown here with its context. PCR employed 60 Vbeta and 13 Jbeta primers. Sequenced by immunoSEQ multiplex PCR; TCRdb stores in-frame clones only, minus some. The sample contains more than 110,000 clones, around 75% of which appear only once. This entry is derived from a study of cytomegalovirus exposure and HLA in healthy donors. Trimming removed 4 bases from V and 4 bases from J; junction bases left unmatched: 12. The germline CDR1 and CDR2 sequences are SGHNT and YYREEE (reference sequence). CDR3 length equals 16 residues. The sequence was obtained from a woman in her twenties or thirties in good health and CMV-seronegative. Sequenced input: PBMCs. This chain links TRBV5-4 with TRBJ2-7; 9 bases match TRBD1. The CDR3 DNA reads TGTGCCAGCAGCGGTGGACAGGGGACAGCAACGTACGAGCAGTACTTC. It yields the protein CASSGGQGTATYEQYF.